Listed here are 24 T cell receptor beta chains from one sample, sequenced in a study of human T cells and chemical hapten exposure. Indicated time point: pre-sensitization, week 0. As for treatment: therapeutic diphenylcyclopropenone sensitization with weekly scalp DPC. A single record per CDR3 protein comes from TCRdb applying MiXCR to the RACE reads. The sample yields 180,000 or so distinct CDR3 sequences, 30% seen once. The source was whole blood, collected in connection with sensitization to the hapten diphenylcyclopropenone (DPC). The receptors stem from a woman aged 25 to 39 with alopecia areata. Some clones in this sample may be carry-over from other donors' samples.

This clonotype was observed at least ten times. The chain uses TRBV5-1 and TRBJ2-3; D call uncertain. CDR3 length: 13 residues. Trimming left V 0 bases short and J 0 bases short, with 2 bases between. Germline V gene lookup returns CDR1 SGHRS and CDR2 YFSETQ. CDR3 amino acids: CASSLASTDTQYF. For the CDR3, the DNA is TGCGCCAGCAGCTTGGCTAGCACAGATACGCAGTATTTT.

J is TRBJ1-2 and V is TRBV18; D unclear. V lost 2 bases, J lost 4 bases, and 11 bases lay in between. This CDR3 has 14 residues. Germline V gene lookup returns CDR1 KGHSH and CDR2 LQKENI. The CDR3, as DNA: TGTGCCAGCTCACCAGCCCTAAGTTCCTATGGCTACACCTTC. As protein: CASSPALSSYGYTF.

This clonotype appeared once. The chain links TRBV20-1 to TRBJ2-7, with 11 bases that match TRBD2. The CDR3 runs to 15 residues. The germline CDR1 and CDR2 sequences are DFQATT and SNEGSKA (reference sequence). V trimming: 1 base; J trimming: 3 bases; junction bases outside the gene matches: 5. The CDR3 DNA is TGCAGTGCTAGAGTAGCGGGAGGGCCGAACTACGAGCAGTACTTC. Translated, it gives CSARVAGGPNYEQYF.

This clonotype showed up just a few times. CDR3 DNA: TGTGCCACCAGCGGCTGGGACAGAAAAGAAGAGACCCAGTACTTC. It encodes CATSGWDRKEETQYF. This chain joins TRBV15 and TRBJ2-5; 7 bases match TRBD1. The trim removed 5 bases at V and 3 bases at J, leaving 9 bases unmatched. This CDR3 has 15 residues. Germline CDR1 reads LNHNV; CDR2 reads YYDKDF (reference sequence).

The sample holds a few counts of this clonotype. The rearrangement joins TRBV7-8 to TRBJ2-7; no clear D. CDR1 is SGHVS and CDR2 is FQNEAQ in the germline V gene. The CDR3 contains 12 residues. Trimming removed 5 bases at V and 2 bases at J, with 7 bases between. The chain's CDR3 is CASSLLPYEQYF. The CDR3, as DNA: TGTGCCAGCAGCCTACTGCCCTACGAGCAGTACTTC.

A few counts support this clonotype. The gene calls are TRBV29-1 and TRBJ1-2; TRBD1 is a possible D gene (5 bases). V lost 6 bases and J 8 bases, leaving 22 bases between the germline ends. Germline lookup yields CDR1 SQVTM and CDR2 ANQGSEA. This CDR3 spans 14 amino acids. The DNA of the CDR3 is TGCAGCGTCGCTACAACCTCGTGGGGGAGAGGCTACACCTTC. It translates to CSVATTSWGRGYTF. The complete variable domain, with remaining parts taken from reference TRBV29-1 and TRBJ1-2, reads SAVISQKPSRDICQRGTSLTIQCQVDSQVTMMFWYRQQPGQSLTLIATANQGSEATYESGFVIDKFPISRPNLTFSTLTVSNMSPEDSSIYLCSVATTSWGRGYTFGSGTRLTVV.

The table lists this clonotype with a few counts. This chain connects TRBV30 to TRBJ2-2; D remains unclear. CDR1 is GTSNPN, CDR2 SVGIG, per germline (reference sequence). The CDR3 sequence is 16 residues long. V lost 1 base and J 6 bases, leaving 18 bases between the germline ends. In DNA form, the CDR3 reads TGTGCCTGGAGTGATCCGACGAGGTTGAGAGCCGGGGAGCTGTTTTTT. Amino acids: CAWSDPTRLRAGELFF. Drawing the rest from reference TRBV30 and TRBJ2-2, the complete variable domain is SQTIHQWPATLVQPVGSPLSLECTVEGTSNPNLYWYRQAAGRGLQLLFYSVGIGQISSEVPQNLSASRPQDRQFILSSKKLLLSDSGFYLCAWSDPTRLRAGELFFGEGSRLTVL.

This clonotype was observed a few times. The rearrangement uses TRBV10-3 and TRBJ2-7; D ambiguous. Germline-derived CDR1 and CDR2 are ENHRY and SYGVKD. The CDR3 is 16 amino acids. The germline V and J ends were trimmed by 0 bases and 7 bases, with 19 bases remaining between them. Here the CDR3 reads CAISESMASEFGEQYF. In DNA form, the CDR3 reads TGTGCCATCAGTGAGTCGATGGCCAGCGAATTCGGAGAGCAGTACTTC.

A few counts support this clonotype. The chain has TRBV5-1 and TRBJ2-3; 10 bases fit TRBD2. In germline, CDR1 is SGHRS, CDR2 YFSETQ. The CDR3 length is 17 residues. V gave up 0 bases and J gave up 5 bases; unmatched junction bases: 9. CDR3 bases: TGCGCCAGCAGCTTGGCCGGGCTAGCGGGAGAAGTAGATACGCAGTATTTT. Protein sequence: CASSLAGLAGEVDTQYF.

The chain employs TRBV7-7 and TRBJ2-3; D is ambiguous. Trimming left V 5 bases short and J 4 bases short, with 16 bases between. From germline, CDR1 is SSHAT and CDR2 FNYEAQ (reference sequence). This CDR3 spans 15 amino acids. CDR3 amino acids: CASSPQPPPADTQYF. The CDR3 nucleotides are TGTGCCAGCAGCCCACAACCCCCCCCGGCAGATACGCAGTATTTT.

The chain recombines TRBV12-3 or TRBV12-4 with TRBJ1-6; D is perhaps TRBD1 (5 bases). The CDR3 extends over 15 amino acids. Trimming removed 3 bases from V and 11 bases from J, with 17 bases in between. The CDR3 region has the DNA TGTGCCAGCAGTTTCCGTCGGCAGGGCGATACACCCCTCCACTTT. Its translation: CASSFRRQGDTPLHF.

This clonotype was detected only a few times. This chain connects TRBV5-1 to TRBJ2-7, with D tentatively TRBD1 (5 bases). The germline V and J ends were trimmed by 0 bases and 6 bases, with 10 bases remaining between them. The germline V gene has CDR1 SGHRS and CDR2 YFSETQ. The CDR3 consists of 13 residues. CDR3 coding DNA: TGCGCCAGCAGCTTGGGCCAGGGTCTCGAGCAGTACTTC. Its protein product is CASSLGQGLEQYF.

The chain recombines TRBV9 with TRBJ2-1, with a possible D match to TRBD1 (6 bases). Deletions cut 3 bases from V and 6 bases from J, with 16 bases between. Germline values: CDR1 SGDLS, CDR2 YYNGEE. CDR3 length equals 15 residues. Here the CDR3 DNA reads TGTGCCAGCAGCGCAGGTACAGGGCCAATCAATGAGCAGTTCTTC. Protein product: CASSAGTGPINEQFF.

The chain joins TRBV29-1 to TRBJ2-5, with D uncertain. The CDR3 consists of 13 residues. Trimming cost V 3 bases and J 2 bases, with 10 bases left between them. Germline-derived CDR1 and CDR2 are SQVTM and ANQGSEA. The CDR3 here is CSVERQLQETQYF. Written as DNA, the CDR3 is TGCAGCGTTGAGAGGCAGTTACAAGAGACCCAGTACTTC.

The J gene is TRBJ1-6, the V gene TRBV20-1; 11 bases agree with TRBD1. Germline CDR1 reads DFQATT; CDR2 reads SNEGSKA (reference sequence). The CDR3 contains 17 residues. V gave up 0 bases and J gave up 5 bases; unmatched junction bases: 6. CDR3 residues: CSARDLGQGGNNSPLHF. As DNA, the CDR3 is TGCAGTGCTAGAGATTTGGGACAGGGGGGAAATAATTCACCCCTCCACTTT.

This clonotype was seen at least ten times. The rearrangement links TRBV12-3 or TRBV12-4 to TRBJ1-6, with TRBD1 matching over 8 bases. The CDR3 consists of 13 residues. The junction had 1 base not matched to a gene; V was cut back by 5 bases and J by 7 bases. The CDR3 region is CASSRTGNSPLHF. Written as DNA, the CDR3 is TGTGCCAGCAGTAGGACAGGGAATTCACCCCTCCACTTT.

The V and J genes are TRBV7-9 and TRBJ2-6; possibly TRBD2 for D (6 bases). The germline V gene has CDR1 SEHNR and CDR2 FQNEAQ (reference sequence). Trimming cost V 6 bases and J 4 bases, with 13 bases left between them. The CDR3 has 15 amino acids. This chain's CDR3 is CASRIGSSGANVLTF. The DNA for the CDR3 is TGTGCCAGCAGAATCGGGAGCTCCGGGGCCAACGTCCTGACTTTC.

The gene calls are TRBV29-1 and TRBJ2-1, with 14 positions matching TRBD2. Germline CDR1 and CDR2: SQVTM and ANQGSEA. The CDR3 totals 14 residues. With 7 bases clipped from V and 6 bases from J, the junction kept 5 bases outside the gene matches. The CDR3 region has the DNA TGCAGCGGTGGACTAGCGGGGGGAGGCAATGAGCAGTTCTTC. This codes for CSGGLAGGGNEQFF.

As DNA, the CDR3 is TGCAGCGTCCCCGGGACAGGGCAGTGGGAGACCCAGTACTTC. Protein product: CSVPGTGQWETQYF. The chain recombines TRBV29-1 with TRBJ2-5; 9 bases are a match to TRBD1. J lost 5 bases, V lost 6 bases, and 10 bases had no gene match. Germline V gives CDR1 SQVTM, CDR2 ANQGSEA. The CDR3 is 14 amino acids.

The table lists this clonotype with a few counts. The chain couples TRBV7-2 to TRBJ2-2; D possibly corresponds to TRBD1 (6 bases). The germline V and J ends were trimmed by 5 bases and 6 bases, with 13 bases remaining between them. The CDR3 is made up of 14 amino acids. Germline values: CDR1 SGHTA, CDR2 FQGNSA. The CDR3 loop is CASSPSGAPGELFF. DNA for the CDR3: TGTGCCAGCAGCCCATCAGGGGCCCCCGGGGAGCTGTTTTTT.

This clonotype showed up just a few times. The chain has TRBV28 and TRBJ2-1; TRBD2 aligns across 8 bases. J lost 4 bases, V lost 7 bases, and 6 bases had no gene match. Germline lookup yields CDR1 MDHEN and CDR2 SYDVKM. The CDR3 length is 14 residues. The CDR3 spells CASTAGGLYNEQFF. The DNA of the CDR3 is TGTGCCAGCACGGCGGGGGGACTGTACAATGAGCAGTTCTTC.

This clonotype has only a few counts. The chain has TRBV18 and TRBJ1-2; D not resolved. Germline CDR1 KGHSH, CDR2 LQKENI. This CDR3 is built from 13 residues. V gave up 6 bases and J gave up 6 bases, with 14 bases separating them. The CDR3 nucleotides are TGTGCCAGCTCCCCGTATAGTGTTGATGGCTACACCTTC. This encodes CASSPYSVDGYTF.

V usage is TRBV28 and J usage is TRBJ1-6; D remains ambiguous. V was shortened by 9 bases and J by 6 bases, with 12 bases between the two germline ends. Germline CDR1 MDHEN, CDR2 SYDVKM. The CDR3 runs to 13 residues. The CDR3 region is CASLPRVNSPLHF. The CDR3 DNA reads as TGTGCCAGTCTCCCCCGGGTTAATTCACCCCTCCACTTT.

This clonotype occurred a few times. The J gene is TRBJ1-2, the V gene TRBV28; 7 nucleotides align to TRBD1. CDR1 is MDHEN, CDR2 SYDVKM, per germline. The V segment lost 8 bases and the J segment 3 bases; nucleotides outside the gene matches: 12. The CDR3 sequence is 15 residues long. CDR3 amino acids: CASRLQFGTDYGYTF. CDR3 DNA sequence: TGTGCCAGCCGATTGCAGTTCGGGACAGACTATGGCTACACCTTC.